The following is a TCR beta chain sequence with its context. Its target is not known. The germline CDR1 and CDR2 sequences are SGHRS and YFSETQ. V shed 0 bases, J shed 6 bases, and the junction held 7 bases outside the gene matches. The CDR3 is 15 amino acids. The data belong to a study of graft-versus-host responses after intestinal transplantation. Study in general: Recipients were given multivisceral, liver-intestinal, or isolated intestinal transplants. Points from the study as a whole: Allografts of patients with graft-donor T cell macrochimerism showed high graft-versus-host to host-versus-graft clone ratios.

Using immunoSEQ multiplex PCR, the repertoire was profiled, and TCRdb retains in-frame clones only, with some absent. This table has roughly 110,000 clones, roughly 87% appearing once. This TCR came from a human donor who was the organ donor for an intestinal transplant. The genes are TRBV5-1 and TRBJ2-3, with 7 bases lining up with TRBD2. The sequences come from unstimulated CD4+ T cells sorted from spleen or lymph node cells, collected before transplant. The DNA of the CDR3 is TGCGCCAGCAGCTTGGCGCGGGGGAATCGGGATACGCAGTATTTT. Its translation: CASSLARGNRDTQYF.